This T cell receptor (beta chain) was sequenced during a study of cytomegalovirus exposure and HLA in healthy donors. With 60 Vbeta and 13 Jbeta primers, the PCR was carried out. Sequenced by immunoSEQ multiplex PCR; TCRdb stores in-frame clones only, minus some. The table lists tens of thousands of clones, with approximately 16% in the top ten. Germline trimming cut 6 bases from V and 5 bases from J; bases unmatched to any gene: 6. The CDR3 is 13 amino acids. Looked up from germline, CDR1 is MNHEY and CDR2 is SVGAGI. The sequence came from a male donor in good health and CMV-seronegative. Material: PBMCs. This chain joins TRBV6-5 and TRBJ2-5; the match to TRBD2 covers 7 bases. In DNA, the CDR3 is TGTGCCAGCAGGACGGGGGGTACGGAGACCCAGTACTTC. Protein product: CASRTGGTETQYF.